Shown below are 14 T cell receptor beta chains from a single sample sequenced in a study of neurological immune-mediated disorders. TCRdb fed the 5' RACE reads into MiXCR, producing one record per CDR3 protein. The table lists approximately 38,000 distinct CDR3 sequences, roughly 2.5% of them singletons, with approximately 2.4% in the top ten. The specimen was PBMCs. The receptors were gathered from a man aged 45-60 years with multiple sclerosis.

This clonotype was found many times. This chain connects TRBV3-1 to TRBJ1-1, with D perhaps TRBD1 (6 bases). Between the trimmed V and J ends, which lost 4 bases and 3 bases, there was a span of 15 bases. The CDR3 totals 15 residues. Germline CDR1 is LGHDT and CDR2 is YNNKEL (reference sequence). This CDR3 is CASSPRQGSDTEAFF. Written as DNA, the CDR3 is TGTGCCAGCAGCCCCCGGCAGGGGAGCGACACTGAAGCTTTCTTT.

This clonotype has at least ten counts. The V and J genes are TRBV5-1 and TRBJ2-1; 8 bases line up with TRBD2. With V trimmed by 7 bases and J by 2 bases, 5 bases remained unmatched. CDR1 and CDR2 (germline): SGHRS, YFSETQ. The CDR3 spans 14 residues. CDR3 protein: CASSAGGTYNEQFF. CDR3 nucleotides: TGCGCCAGCTCCGCGGGGGGAACCTACAATGAGCAGTTCTTC. The full variable domain, rest sourced from reference TRBV5-1 and TRBJ2-1, is KAGVTQTPRYLIKTRGQQVTLSCSPISGHRSVSWYQQTPGQGLQFLFEYFSETQRNKGNFPGRFSGRQFSNSRSEMNVSTLELGDSALYLCASSAGGTYNEQFFGPGTRLTVL.

This clonotype was seen ten or more times. DNA of the CDR3: TGTGCCAGCAGCTTAGCCTTTATGAACACTGAAGCTTTCTTT. It translates to CASSLAFMNTEAFF. The chain has TRBV7-2 and TRBJ1-1; D uncertain. Germline CDR1 reads SGHTA; CDR2 reads FQGNSA. V shed 0 bases and J shed 0 bases, with 5 bases lying between them. There are 14 residues in the CDR3. Full variable domain (rest looked up from reference TRBV7-2 and TRBJ1-1): GAGVSQSPSNKVTEKGKDVELRCDPISGHTALYWYRQSLGQGLEFLIYFQGNSAPDKSGLPSDRFSAERTGGSVSTLTIQRTQQEDSAVYLCASSLAFMNTEAFFGQGTRLTVV.

In this sample, this clonotype turned up many times. The chain has TRBV3-1 and TRBJ2-7, with 10 nucleotides matching TRBD1. This CDR3 has 15 residues. The ends lost 2 bases at V and 5 bases at J; junction bases unmatched: 6. CDR1 LGHDT and CDR2 YNNKEL come from the germline V gene (reference sequence). CDR3 protein: CASSQPGQGMHEQYF. The CDR3, as DNA: TGTGCCAGCAGCCAACCGGGACAGGGGATGCACGAGCAGTACTTC.

Worth noting for this clonotype: One base away lies a much larger clone, so this may be a sequencing read error. V is TRBV7-9 and J is TRBJ2-6; D is perhaps TRBD1 or TRBD2 (5 bases each). There are 15 residues in the CDR3. The germline CDR1 and CDR2 sequences are SEHNR and FQNEAQ (reference sequence). CDR3 nucleotides: TGTGCCAGCAGCTTGAGGGTGGCTGGGGCCAAAGTCCTGACTTTC. This encodes CASSLRVAGAKVLTF.

The chain has TRBV6-6 and TRBJ1-1, with TRBD1 as a possible D gene (5 bases). Germline-derived CDR1 and CDR2 are MNHNY and SVGAGI (reference sequence). Trimming removed 0 bases from V and 6 bases from J, with 14 bases in between. The length of the CDR3 is 15 residues. CDR3 in amino acids: CASSYSSGKWAEAFF. The CDR3 DNA reads as TGTGCCAGCAGTTACTCGTCAGGGAAGTGGGCTGAAGCTTTCTTT.

This clonotype was seen many times. The chain employs TRBV10-3 and TRBJ2-5; 10 nucleotides align to TRBD2. The CDR3 consists of 14 residues. The trim removed 7 bases at V and 5 bases at J, leaving 7 bases unmatched. CDR1 ENHRY and CDR2 SYGVKD come from the germline V gene. The DNA for the CDR3 is TGTGCCATCAAGGGACTAGCGACATCCGAGACCCAGTACTTC. Amino acid sequence: CAIKGLATSETQYF.

This clonotype has at least ten counts. The chain is built from TRBV12-3 or TRBV12-4 and TRBJ1-2; possible D gene TRBD1, 6 bases. V was pared by 3 bases and J by 7 bases, with 9 bases between. The CDR3 loop spans 12 amino acids. The CDR3 bases are TGTGCCAGCAGTTTTACAGGGAGTGGCTACACCTTC. Translation: CASSFTGSGYTF.

This clonotype was seen repeatedly, ten times or more. The chain joins TRBV13 to TRBJ2-7; D remains unclear. Germline V gene sequence: CDR1 PRHDT, CDR2 FYEKMQ (reference sequence). Trimming removed 0 bases from V and 4 bases from J, with 13 bases in between. The CDR3 loop spans 15 amino acids. The CDR3 region is CASSLGRVLWYEQYF. CDR3 bases: TGTGCCAGCAGCTTAGGCCGGGTATTATGGTACGAGCAGTACTTC.

This clonotype was seen many times. This chain connects TRBV28 to TRBJ2-4, with D unresolved. The CDR3 sequence is 18 residues long. Germline assignment: CDR1 MDHEN and CDR2 SYDVKM. V lost 4 bases, J lost 0 bases, and 19 bases lay in between. CDR3 sequence reads: CASSSRERRGLAKNIQYF. The CDR3 DNA reads TGTGCCAGCAGTTCCCGAGAGAGACGCGGCCTAGCCAAAAACATTCAGTACTTC.

There are many counts of this clonotype. Written as DNA, the CDR3 is TGTGCCAGCAGTCGTAGGACCAACAATGAGCAGTTCTTC. It translates to CASSRRTNNEQFF. The J gene is TRBJ2-1, the V gene TRBV5-6; D is undetermined. Germline CDR1 SGHDT, CDR2 YYEEEE. The CDR3 totals 13 residues. V was trimmed by 5 bases and J by 5 bases, leaving 11 bases between them.

This clonotype was counted many times. CDR3 protein: CSVGYPGTDTQYF. The DNA of the CDR3 is TGCAGTGTAGGGTATCCTGGCACAGATACGCAGTATTTT. This chain uses TRBV20-1 with TRBJ2-3; D uncertain. Germline assignment: CDR1 DFQATT and CDR2 SNEGSKA (reference sequence). The CDR3 sequence is 13 residues long. The V end lost 7 bases, the J end lost 1 base, and 12 bases lay between the germline ends.

This clonotype was found many times. V usage is TRBV11-1 and J usage is TRBJ1-5; TRBD1 matches 7 bases. V lost 4 bases and J lost 2; bases outside the gene matches: 2. The CDR3 contains 14 residues. Germline V gene sequence: CDR1 SGHAT, CDR2 FQDESV (reference sequence). CDR3 sequence (DNA): TGTGCCAGCAGCTCTGGACAGGGCAATCAGCCCCAGCATTTT. It specifies CASSSGQGNQPQHF.

This clonotype was found many times. The chain employs TRBV20-1 and TRBJ2-7, with 7 bases fitting TRBD1. V trimming: 0 bases; J trimming: 2 bases; junction bases outside the gene matches: 7. CDR1 is DFQATT and CDR2 is SNEGSKA in the germline V gene (reference sequence). The CDR3 is made up of 15 amino acids. CDR3 sequence reads: CSARESPGQPYEQYF. The CDR3 DNA reads as TGCAGTGCTAGAGAGTCACCGGGACAGCCCTACGAGCAGTACTTC.